Sequencing of this TCR beta chain was carried out in a study of Ad26.COV2.S vaccination and SARS-CoV-2 variants. Study-wide background: The donor was enrolled in the Ad26.COV2.S arm of the COV1001 trial. The authors gave Ad26.COV2.S intramuscularly, either once or twice 56 days apart. Broader study findings: Similar non-spike TCR breadth was observed in recipients of vaccine and of placebo.

Produced via immunoSEQ multiplex PCR; TCRdb's table is partial and in-frame only. The sample has hundreds of thousands of clones, about nine tenths seen once. For this clone: What it binds is not known.

This CDR3 has 15 amino acids. Germline V lookup: CDR1 LNHDA, CDR2 SQIVND (reference sequence). J gave up 5 bases and V 4 bases, and 6 bases lay outside the gene matches. The sample's treatment: about 20 received Ad26.COV2.S at low or high dose, single or two shots; a few received placebo; per-sample allocation not given. Samples came from day 63 after the first vaccine or placebo injection. This receptor was identified in a person aged 18-65 years who received the Ad26.COV2.S COVID-19 vaccine or a placebo. The chain couples TRBV19 to TRBJ2-2; 8 positions match TRBD1. The source material was peripheral blood, sampled in a trial of Ad26.COV2.S vaccine versus placebo. CDR3 residues: CASSTRTGWTGELFF. The CDR3 coding sequence is TGTGCCAGTAGTACCCGGACAGGGTGGACCGGGGAGCTGTTTTTT.